This TCR beta chain was identified in a study of CD4 T cells in relation to SARS-CoV-2 and coronaviruses. Turning to the study itself: ViraFEST: roughly 9-day antigen culture of PBMCs, then TCR beta CDR3 sequencing. Controls used an HIV-1 Nef peptide pool or no peptide. Shared crossreactive spike epitopes were mapped to their HLA restriction. Study observations and caveats: No crossreactivity against non-spike viral proteins was tested here.

Note on this clone: Its antigen is currently unknown.

Sequencing was performed with immunoSEQ multiplex PCR; in TCRdb, only in-frame clones are kept and a portion is missing. This sample carries 20,000 to 25,000 clones, more than 70% of them seen once, and the ten largest clones take roughly 12%. This CDR3 has 14 residues. With 0 bases removed from V and 9 bases from J, the gap between germline ends came to 16 bases. The germline V gene has CDR1 GTSNPN and CDR2 SVGIG (reference sequence). Unexposed donor CD4+ T cells date from about 2011-2018, before the COVID-19 pandemic. CD4+ T cells were isolated from the cells after nine to eleven days of culture. The chain combines TRBV30 with TRBJ2-3; D possibly corresponds to TRBD2 (6 bases). Sequenced: CD4+ T cells from PBMCs, cultured in vitro. The clonotype comes from a human donor in good health. CDR3 amino acids: CAWSVGPGDKTQYF. The CDR3, as DNA: TGTGCCTGGAGTGTAGGGCCGGGAGATAAGACGCAGTATTTT.